A single T cell receptor beta chain is shown here with its context. At least ten counts were recorded for this clonotype. Its antigen specificity is not known. The record has no base qualities; no much larger clone is one base away. This sample stems from a study of T-cell reconstitution after alpha-beta-depleted transplantation in children (dated by TCRdb to 2016 to 2017). In terms of the full investigation: Using TCR repertoire profiling, the study quantitatively followed how T-cell immune reconstitution unfolded in children after TCRalphabeta/CD19-depleted allogeneic hematopoietic cell transplantation.

Study-level results and caveats: Apparently early alphabetaT-cell count recovery about two months after transplant reportedly relied on only several hundred rapidly expanded clones derived from non-depleted graft cells. Over the following months the frequencies of hyperexpanded clones went down, and after one year T-cell counts and TCRbeta diversity were mostly credited to newly produced T cells. In some patients, the high TCRbeta diversity seen at day 60 was put down to recipient T cells and intrathymic progenitors that had survived conditioning.

V gives up 4 bases and J gives up 2 bases, and the segment between their germline ends measures 9 bases. The CDR3 has 14 amino acids, counting the end cysteine and phenylalanine. CDR3 DNA only is kept here, 42 bases in frame from base 1. The intended sense of this specimen's treatment or condition label: allogeneic hematopoietic cell transplantation with graft depleted of TCRalphabeta T cells and CD19 B cells. Transplant recipients were children who received TCRalphabeta/CD19-depleted allogeneic hematopoietic cell grafts. Library generation was performed with PCR. Sequencing relied on an Illumina HiSeq 2500. To normalize quantification of the TCRbeta repertoire, the TCR libraries were built with molecular barcoding that relied on unique molecular identifiers. TCRdb reanalyzed the raw reads on its own, using fastp at Q25 for trimming and MiXCR for clone calling, and kept in-frame beta chains. Identical CDR3 proteins give one entry, which carries the most common genes and DNA. In all, the sample holds approximately 400,000 distinct CDR3 sequences, and under 20% of those were seen once. Together, the top ten hold roughly 27% of the sample.

This specimen consisted of PBMCs, mostly from graft donor cells, obtained 360 days after TCRalphabeta/CD19-depleted stem cell transplant. This TCR came from a boy under three years old who had a stem cell transplant for Wiskott-Aldrich syndrome, so the T cells may come from the graft donor. The sequence is built from TRBV12-3 or TRBV12-4 and TRBJ1-5; 6 matching bases give a weak D call of TRBD1. The CDR3 protein: CASSWGHGNQPQHF. The nucleotide sequence is TGTGCCAGCAGTTGGGGACACGGCAATCAGCCCCAGCATTTT.